The rows below give T cell receptor beta chains drawn from one sample of a study of blood T cell repertoires in COVID-19. Profiled with immunoSEQ multiplex PCR; TCRdb holds only in-frame clones, not every one. The repertoire includes 200,000 to 250,000 clones, around 81% of them detected once, and roughly 7% sits in the top ten. The sample comprised peripheral blood. Receptors originate from a woman in her seventies with acute or convalescent COVID-19. CDR3s include the opening cysteine and the closing phenylalanine or tryptophan. The order of the fields is clone size, J gene, D gene, V gene, CDR3 DNA, CDR3 protein. A D gene is named only where the DNA matches it firmly. Size is omitted from some rows. Given values are once, few, many or a class for expanded clones.

clone size: .
J gene: TRBJ2-5
D gene: .
V gene: TRBV11-1
CDR3 DNA: TGTGCCAGCAGCTTAGGGTATCAGGGGGAGGAAGAGACCCAGTACTTC
CDR3 protein: CASSLGYQGEEETQYF

clone size: .
J gene: TRBJ1-5
D gene: TRBD1
V gene: TRBV24-1
CDR3 DNA: TGTGCCACCAAAGGACAGGGTTTATTTCGGTCCTTTTGCAATCAGCCCCAGCATTTT
CDR3 protein: CATKGQGLFRSFCNQPQHF

clone size: .
J gene: TRBJ1-3
D gene: .
V gene: TRBV2
CDR3 DNA: TGTGCCAGCAGTGAAGATGGGCCTGGAAACACCATATATTTT
CDR3 protein: CASSEDGPGNTIYF

clone size: .
J gene: TRBJ2-7
D gene: .
V gene: TRBV2
CDR3 DNA: TGTGCCAGCAGTGAAGGTCAGTCCGAGCAGTACTTC
CDR3 protein: CASSEGQSEQYF

clone size: .
J gene: TRBJ1-1
D gene: .
V gene: TRBV3-1/TRBV3-2
CDR3 DNA: TGTGCCATCCCCATTAAACAGGGAGGGAGTGCTTTCTTT
CDR3 protein: CAIPIKQGGSAFF

clone size: .
J gene: TRBJ2-7
D gene: .
V gene: TRBV13
CDR3 DNA: TGTGCCAGCAGCCGAGGCGCGGGGTACGAGCAGTACTTC
CDR3 protein: CASSRGAGYEQYF

clone size: few
J gene: TRBJ1-5
D gene: .
V gene: TRBV24-1
CDR3 DNA: TGTGCCACCAGTGACGTAGGAGGGAATCAGCCCCAGCATTTT
CDR3 protein: CATSDVGGNQPQHF

clone size: .
J gene: TRBJ2-2
D gene: .
V gene: TRBV23-1
CDR3 DNA: TGCGCCAGCAGTCGCGCATATTGTCGGGGAAGGGGGACCGGGGAGCTGTTTTTT
CDR3 protein: CASSRAYCRGRGTGELFF

clone size: .
J gene: TRBJ1-6
D gene: .
V gene: TRBV19
CDR3 DNA: TGTGCCAGTAGTATGGGGCAGCCGAATTCACCCCTCCACTTT
CDR3 protein: CASSMGQPNSPLHF

clone size: .
J gene: TRBJ2-3
D gene: TRBD1
V gene: TRBV24-1
CDR3 DNA: TGTGCCACCAGTGGACGACAGGGGGATACGCAGTATTTT
CDR3 protein: CATSGRQGDTQYF

clone size: .
J gene: TRBJ2-3
D gene: .
V gene: TRBV24-1
CDR3 DNA: TGTGCCACCAGTGCGACCCGGAGAACAGATACGCAGTATTTT
CDR3 protein: CATSATRRTDTQYF

clone size: once
J gene: TRBJ2-2
D gene: TRBD1
V gene: TRBV27
CDR3 DNA: TGTGCCAGCAGTACGTGGGACAGGGCGCGGGCCGGGGAGCTGTTTTTT
CDR3 protein: CASSTWDRARAGELFF

clone size: .
J gene: TRBJ2-5
D gene: TRBD2
V gene: TRBV7-9
CDR3 DNA: TGTGCCAGCAGCCCCGGGTTAGCGGGGGCGACTAGCGGGGCGGAGACCCAGTACTTC
CDR3 protein: CASSPGLAGATSGAETQYF

clone size: .
J gene: TRBJ1-1
D gene: TRBD1
V gene: TRBV30
CDR3 DNA: TGTGCCTGGAGTAAAAGGACAGGGGGGGACACTGAAGCTTTCTTT
CDR3 protein: CAWSKRTGGDTEAFF

clone size: .
J gene: TRBJ1-5
D gene: TRBD1
V gene: TRBV6-5
CDR3 DNA: TGTGCCAGCAGTTCCGGGACAGGGGGCGGATCTCAGCCCCAGCATTTT
CDR3 protein: CASSSGTGGGSQPQHF

clone size: .
J gene: TRBJ2-1
D gene: TRBD1
V gene: TRBV6-2/TRBV6-3
CDR3 DNA: TGTGCCAGCAGTTCCTACGGGACAGGGAACAATGAGCAGTTCTTC
CDR3 protein: CASSSYGTGNNEQFF

clone size: .
J gene: TRBJ1-2
D gene: .
V gene: TRBV5-1
CDR3 DNA: TGCGCCAGCAGCGTGGACCCAGGAAGATATGGCTACACCTTC
CDR3 protein: CASSVDPGRYGYTF

clone size: once
J gene: TRBJ2-3
D gene: .
V gene: TRBV6-1
CDR3 DNA: TGTGCCAGCAGTGAGGGGGGTATGGGGGTTAGCACAGATACGCAGTATTTT
CDR3 protein: CASSEGGMGVSTDTQYF

clone size: .
J gene: TRBJ2-7
D gene: .
V gene: TRBV10-3
CDR3 DNA: TGTGCCATCAGTGACCACAATTCTGCCTACGAGCAGTACTTC
CDR3 protein: CAISDHNSAYEQYF

clone size: .
J gene: TRBJ2-1
D gene: .
V gene: TRBV11-3
CDR3 DNA: TGTGCCAGCAGCCACCTACCTCGGGATCTTGGGCCCTACAATGAGCAGTTCTTC
CDR3 protein: CASSHLPRDLGPYNEQFF

clone size: .
J gene: TRBJ2-1
D gene: .
V gene: TRBV3-1/TRBV3-2
CDR3 DNA: TGTGCCAGCAGCCAAGGAGTGGGGGCCCGATGGTTCTTC
CDR3 protein: CASSQGVGARWFF

clone size: .
J gene: TRBJ1-1
D gene: TRBD1
V gene: TRBV5-1
CDR3 DNA: TGCGCCAGCAGCCCCAGGGGCGCACAGGGACAGATGAACACTGAAGCTTTCTTT
CDR3 protein: CASSPRGAQGQMNTEAFF

clone size: .
J gene: TRBJ1-1
D gene: .
V gene: TRBV13
CDR3 DNA: TGTGCCAGCAGCTTAGCTGGAGATAACACTGAAGCTTTCTTT
CDR3 protein: CASSLAGDNTEAFF

clone size: .
J gene: TRBJ2-5
D gene: .
V gene: TRBV7-3
CDR3 DNA: TGTGCCAGCAGCTCCTTCAGACCGGACAGTGGCCAAGAGACCCAGTACTTC
CDR3 protein: CASSSFRPDSGQETQYF

clone size: .
J gene: TRBJ2-5
D gene: TRBD1
V gene: TRBV10-3
CDR3 DNA: TGTGCCATCCGGGGACAGGGGTTAGGGGAGACCCAGTACTTC
CDR3 protein: CAIRGQGLGETQYF

clone size: .
J gene: TRBJ2-1
D gene: TRBD2
V gene: TRBV4-3
CDR3 DNA: TGCGCCAGCAGCCAAGGGACTAGAAATGAGCAGTTCTTC
CDR3 protein: CASSQGTRNEQFF

clone size: .
J gene: TRBJ1-6
D gene: .
V gene: TRBV23-1
CDR3 DNA: TGCGCCAGCAGTCCCCCCCAGGTGCACCGCTATAATTCACCCCTCCACTTT
CDR3 protein: CASSPPQVHRYNSPLHF

clone size: .
J gene: TRBJ1-1
D gene: TRBD1
V gene: TRBV10-1
CDR3 DNA: TGCGCCAGCAGTGAGGGACAGGGAACGGGTACTGAAGCTTTCTTT
CDR3 protein: CASSEGQGTGTEAFF

clone size: .
J gene: TRBJ2-1
D gene: TRBD2
V gene: TRBV19
CDR3 DNA: TGTGCCAGTACCCCCGGGACTAGCGGGGGTTCCTACAATGAGCAGTTCTTC
CDR3 protein: CASTPGTSGGSYNEQFF

clone size: .
J gene: TRBJ2-3
D gene: TRBD2
V gene: TRBV11-3
CDR3 DNA: TGTGCCAGCAGCTCCGGGACTAGCGGGGGGGCTGGAGATACGCAGTATTTT
CDR3 protein: CASSSGTSGGAGDTQYF

clone size: .
J gene: TRBJ2-4
D gene: TRBD1
V gene: TRBV20-1
CDR3 DNA: TGCAGTGCTAGTGGGGGACAGGGAAACATTCAGTACTTC
CDR3 protein: CSASGGQGNIQYF

clone size: .
J gene: TRBJ1-4
D gene: TRBD1
V gene: TRBV6-5
CDR3 DNA: TGTGCCAGTCAGGGGGCGAAAGGAGAAAAACTGTTTTTT
CDR3 protein: CASQGAKGEKLFF

clone size: .
J gene: TRBJ2-5
D gene: .
V gene: TRBV9
CDR3 DNA: TGTGCCAGCAGCTATGCTTCAAAGGGGTACCAAGAGACCCAGTACTTC
CDR3 protein: CASSYASKGYQETQYF

clone size: .
J gene: TRBJ2-3
D gene: TRBD2
V gene: TRBV5-1
CDR3 DNA: TGCGCCAGCAGCTTGGAGGGTGCGGGGGTCACAGATACGCAGTATTTT
CDR3 protein: CASSLEGAGVTDTQYF

clone size: few
J gene: TRBJ2-7
D gene: TRBD1
V gene: TRBV10-1
CDR3 DNA: TGCGCCAGCAGTGTCTCCGGGACAGGGTTCAACGAGCAGTACTTC
CDR3 protein: CASSVSGTGFNEQYF

clone size: .
J gene: TRBJ2-1
D gene: TRBD1
V gene: TRBV5-8
CDR3 DNA: TGTGCCAGCAGCATAGGGACAGCGGATGAGCAGTTCTTC
CDR3 protein: CASSIGTADEQFF

clone size: once
J gene: TRBJ1-5
D gene: .
V gene: TRBV18
CDR3 DNA: TGTGCCAGCTCACCACGGGGCACGGCAGATCAGCCCCAGCATTTT
CDR3 protein: CASSPRGTADQPQHF

clone size: .
J gene: TRBJ2-6
D gene: .
V gene: TRBV14
CDR3 DNA: TGTGCCAGCAGCCAAATCTCGGTCTCTGGGGCCAACGTCCTGACTTTC
CDR3 protein: CASSQISVSGANVLTF

clone size: once
J gene: TRBJ1-2
D gene: .
V gene: TRBV5-6
CDR3 DNA: TGTGCCAGCAGCCCTGGGCATTATGGCTACACCTTC
CDR3 protein: CASSPGHYGYTF

clone size: .
J gene: TRBJ2-7
D gene: .
V gene: TRBV5-1
CDR3 DNA: TGCGCCAGCAGCTTGGCGACAGGAGGAGTATACGAGCAGTACTTC
CDR3 protein: CASSLATGGVYEQYF

clone size: .
J gene: TRBJ2-3
D gene: TRBD2
V gene: TRBV6-4
CDR3 DNA: TGTGCCAGCAGTGAGAAGAGCGGGGGGGGCACAGATACGCAGTATTTT
CDR3 protein: CASSEKSGGGTDTQYF

clone size: once
J gene: TRBJ2-6
D gene: TRBD1
V gene: TRBV7-2
CDR3 DNA: TGTGCCAGCAGACTTACAGGGGCCGGGGCCAACGTCCTGACTTTC
CDR3 protein: CASRLTGAGANVLTF

clone size: few
J gene: TRBJ1-1
D gene: .
V gene: TRBV5-1
CDR3 DNA: TGCGCCAGCAGCTTGTTGACAGATGACACTGAAGCTTTCTTT
CDR3 protein: CASSLLTDDTEAFF